This T cell receptor (beta chain) appears in the sequencing data of a study of cytomegalovirus exposure and HLA in healthy donors. Germline loops: CDR1 MNHNY, CDR2 SVGAGI (reference sequence). The CDR3 has 15 residues. V lost 0 bases and J 1 base, leaving 7 bases between the germline ends. These donors were members of the approximately 120-subject validation cohort, a group separate from the approximately 700-subject first cohort. Produced via immunoSEQ multiplex PCR; TCRdb's table is partial and in-frame only. The sample carries around 250,000 clones, around 90% recorded once. This chain connects TRBV6-6 to TRBJ1-5; possibly TRBD1 for D (6 bases). Sequencing was done on a sample of PBMCs. The sequence was obtained from a woman aged 18 to 35 in good health and CMV-seronegative. DNA for the CDR3: TGTGCCAGCAGTTACTCGGGGGCCAGCAATCAGCCCCAGCATTTT. As protein: CASSYSGASNQPQHF.